Listed below are T cell receptor beta chains from one sample, sequenced in a study of blood T cell repertoires in COVID-19. Sequencing used immunoSEQ multiplex PCR; TCRdb keeps in-frame clones, though not all of them. The sample records fewer than 250,000 clones, more than 85% being singletons. Sequenced sample: peripheral blood. The receptors shown here come from a man aged 60 to 69 with acute or convalescent COVID-19. CDR3s include the opening cysteine and the closing phenylalanine or tryptophan. D genes are given only for firm matches. Expanded clones get a size class; other rows say once, few or many, or leave the size out.

J gene: TRBJ1-1
V gene: TRBV19
clone size: .
D gene: .
CDR3 DNA: TGTGCCAGTAGCCCGGCGGGGGGGGTCACTGAAGCTTTCTTT
CDR3 protein: CASSPAGGVTEAFF

J gene: TRBJ1-2
V gene: TRBV5-4
clone size: .
D gene: .
CDR3 DNA: TGTGCCAGCAGCTTGGACCAGGGCCCCCGGAGCTACACCTTC
CDR3 protein: CASSLDQGPRSYTF

J gene: TRBJ2-5
V gene: TRBV6-5
clone size: .
D gene: TRBD2
CDR3 DNA: TGTGCCAGCAGTCCAACTAGCGGGGCTCAAGAGACCCAGTACTTC
CDR3 protein: CASSPTSGAQETQYF

J gene: TRBJ1-6
V gene: TRBV6-5
clone size: .
D gene: TRBD1
CDR3 DNA: TGTGCCAGCACCGACAGGGGGGTTTCAAATTCACCCCTCCACTTT
CDR3 protein: CASTDRGVSNSPLHF

J gene: TRBJ2-2
V gene: TRBV11-2
clone size: .
D gene: .
CDR3 DNA: TGTGCCAGCAGCTTAGGTACGAGGAACACCGGGGAGCTGTTTTTT
CDR3 protein: CASSLGTRNTGELFF

J gene: TRBJ2-2
V gene: TRBV7-3
clone size: .
D gene: TRBD2
CDR3 DNA: TGTGCCAGCAGCTTAAGGCCTAGCGGGGGGCAAATTAACACCGGGGAGCTGTTTTTT
CDR3 protein: CASSLRPSGGQINTGELFF

J gene: TRBJ1-4
V gene: TRBV4-2
clone size: .
D gene: .
CDR3 DNA: TGTGCCAGCAGCCCCCAGGGGCAGGCCGGGACTAATGAAAAACTGTTTTTT
CDR3 protein: CASSPQGQAGTNEKLFF

J gene: TRBJ2-5
V gene: TRBV18
clone size: .
D gene: .
CDR3 DNA: TGTGCCAGCTCACCTCAACAGGGCCAAGAGACCCAGTACTTC
CDR3 protein: CASSPQQGQETQYF

J gene: TRBJ2-4
V gene: TRBV13
clone size: .
D gene: TRBD2
CDR3 DNA: TGTGCCAGCAGCTTAGGTCTAGCGGGGGCTAAAAACATTCAGTACTTC
CDR3 protein: CASSLGLAGAKNIQYF

J gene: TRBJ1-1
V gene: TRBV7-3
clone size: .
D gene: .
CDR3 DNA: TGTGCCAGCAGCTTAACAGGGAGGACTGAAGCTTTCTTT
CDR3 protein: CASSLTGRTEAFF

J gene: TRBJ2-7
V gene: TRBV5-1
clone size: .
D gene: .
CDR3 DNA: TGCGCCAGCAGCTTGGCGGACTACTCCTACGAGCAGTACTTC
CDR3 protein: CASSLADYSYEQYF

J gene: TRBJ2-7
V gene: TRBV7-2
clone size: .
D gene: .
CDR3 DNA: TGTGCCAGCAGCCCGGACAGAATACGATCCTACGAGCAGTACTTC
CDR3 protein: CASSPDRIRSYEQYF

J gene: TRBJ2-3
V gene: TRBV5-6
clone size: .
D gene: .
CDR3 DNA: TGTGCCAGCAGCCCCGGGGGCACAGATACGCAGTATTTT
CDR3 protein: CASSPGGTDTQYF

J gene: TRBJ2-1
V gene: TRBV7-9
clone size: few
D gene: .
CDR3 DNA: TGTGCCAGCAGCTTAGCCACGAGGGTCTGGTTCTTC
CDR3 protein: CASSLATRVWFF

J gene: TRBJ1-2
V gene: TRBV3-1/TRBV3-2
clone size: once
D gene: .
CDR3 DNA: TGTGCCAGCAGTCGTAGTAGCAGACCGGCTAACTATGGCTACACCTTC
CDR3 protein: CASSRSSRPANYGYTF

J gene: TRBJ2-7
V gene: TRBV5-1
clone size: .
D gene: .
CDR3 DNA: TGCGCCAGCAGCTTCGAGGGAACCTACGAGCAGTACTTC
CDR3 protein: CASSFEGTYEQYF

J gene: TRBJ2-3
V gene: TRBV5-6
clone size: .
D gene: TRBD2
CDR3 DNA: TGTGCCAGCAGCTTGGTACTAGCGGACACAGATACGCAGTATTTT
CDR3 protein: CASSLVLADTDTQYF

J gene: TRBJ1-1
V gene: TRBV9
clone size: .
D gene: .
CDR3 DNA: TGTGCCAGCAGCGTGAGGATGAACACTGAAGCTTTCTTT
CDR3 protein: CASSVRMNTEAFF

J gene: TRBJ2-7
V gene: TRBV14
clone size: few
D gene: .
CDR3 DNA: TGTGCCAGCAGCCAAGTGGGACTCTACGAGCAGTACTTC
CDR3 protein: CASSQVGLYEQYF

J gene: TRBJ1-4
V gene: TRBV5-1
clone size: .
D gene: .
CDR3 DNA: TGCGCCAGCAGCTCGGTTGCGGTTCTCATTTGGTTCACTAATGAAAAACTGTTTTTT
CDR3 protein: CASSSVAVLIWFTNEKLFF

J gene: TRBJ2-7
V gene: TRBV5-4
clone size: .
D gene: .
CDR3 DNA: TGTGCCAGCAGCTTGGCTAGGACCTACGAGCAGTACTTC
CDR3 protein: CASSLARTYEQYF

J gene: TRBJ1-1
V gene: TRBV11-1
clone size: .
D gene: TRBD1
CDR3 DNA: TGTGCCAGCAGCGCAGGGACAGGGGGCACTGAAGCTTTCTTT
CDR3 protein: CASSAGTGGTEAFF

J gene: TRBJ2-6
V gene: TRBV6-5
clone size: .
D gene: TRBD1
CDR3 DNA: TGTGCCAGCAGTTACGGGACAGGGGGTTTTCACGTCCTGACTTTC
CDR3 protein: CASSYGTGGFHVLTF

J gene: TRBJ1-2
V gene: TRBV28
clone size: .
D gene: TRBD1
CDR3 DNA: TGTGCCAGCACCAAAGGAGGGACAGGGAGTTCAGTTCCCTTC
CDR3 protein: CASTKGGTGSSVPF

J gene: TRBJ2-5
V gene: TRBV5-5
clone size: .
D gene: TRBD2
CDR3 DNA: TGTGCCAGCAGCTTCGGGCTCGGACTAGCGGGGGGCCAAGAGACCCAGTACTTC
CDR3 protein: CASSFGLGLAGGQETQYF

J gene: TRBJ1-6
V gene: TRBV5-6
clone size: .
D gene: TRBD1
CDR3 DNA: TGTGCCAGCAGCCTTCCGGGACAGGGTTATAATTCACCCCTCCACTTT
CDR3 protein: CASSLPGQGYNSPLHF

J gene: TRBJ2-2
V gene: TRBV7-9
clone size: .
D gene: TRBD1
CDR3 DNA: TGTGCCAGCAGCGCGAGACAGGGGGGTAACACCGGGGAGCTGTTTTTT
CDR3 protein: CASSARQGGNTGELFF

J gene: TRBJ2-3
V gene: TRBV5-8
clone size: .
D gene: TRBD2
CDR3 DNA: TGTGCCAGCAGCCTGGGGGGGACTAGCGAGAAGGGGCAGTATTTT
CDR3 protein: CASSLGGTSEKGQYF

J gene: TRBJ2-2
V gene: TRBV2
clone size: many
D gene: .
CDR3 DNA: TGTGCCAGCAAAAGGACAACCTCGAACACCGGGGAGCTGTTTTTT
CDR3 protein: CASKRTTSNTGELFF

J gene: TRBJ2-1
V gene: TRBV6-2/TRBV6-3
clone size: .
D gene: TRBD1
CDR3 DNA: TGTGCCAGCAGTCCAACCGGGACAGGGGCTTACAATGAGCAGTTCTTC
CDR3 protein: CASSPTGTGAYNEQFF

J gene: TRBJ1-1
V gene: TRBV28
clone size: .
D gene: TRBD1
CDR3 DNA: TGTGCCAGCAGCCCCGGGACAGGGGCCGGGAACACTGAAGCTTTCTTT
CDR3 protein: CASSPGTGAGNTEAFF

J gene: TRBJ1-2
V gene: TRBV9
clone size: .
D gene: TRBD1
CDR3 DNA: TGTGCCAGCAGCCCCTCGGGGACAGGGGGTAATTATGGCTACACCTTC
CDR3 protein: CASSPSGTGGNYGYTF

J gene: TRBJ2-7
V gene: TRBV28
clone size: .
D gene: .
CDR3 DNA: TGTGCCAGCAGTCCGACACTAGGGACAAGCTACGAGCAGTACTTC
CDR3 protein: CASSPTLGTSYEQYF

J gene: TRBJ1-2
V gene: TRBV18
clone size: once
D gene: .
CDR3 DNA: TGTGCCAGCTCACCAATCGGGTCTGGCTATGGCTACACCTTC
CDR3 protein: CASSPIGSGYGYTF

J gene: TRBJ2-5
V gene: TRBV4-3
clone size: once
D gene: .
CDR3 DNA: TGCGCCAGCAGCCAAGCGGGGGGCTCCCAAGAGACCCAGTACTTC
CDR3 protein: CASSQAGGSQETQYF

J gene: TRBJ2-7
V gene: TRBV6-5
clone size: .
D gene: .
CDR3 DNA: TGTGCCAGCACAGTCAAGGGGGTGGGGGAGCAGTACTTC
CDR3 protein: CASTVKGVGEQYF

J gene: TRBJ1-1
V gene: TRBV30
clone size: .
D gene: .
CDR3 DNA: TGTGCCTGGCAGAGGACAGCCATGAACACTGAAGCTTTCTTT
CDR3 protein: CAWQRTAMNTEAFF

J gene: TRBJ1-5
V gene: TRBV10-3
clone size: .
D gene: TRBD1
CDR3 DNA: TGTGCCATCAGTGAGTCGAAAAGGGACAGGGCACCCAATCAGCCCCAGCATTTT
CDR3 protein: CAISESKRDRAPNQPQHF

J gene: TRBJ1-2
V gene: TRBV5-4
clone size: .
D gene: .
CDR3 DNA: TGTGCCAGCAGCGCCCCAATGACACGGAATGGCTACACCTTC
CDR3 protein: CASSAPMTRNGYTF

J gene: TRBJ2-1
V gene: TRBV9
clone size: .
D gene: TRBD1
CDR3 DNA: TGTGCCAGCAGCGTAGGACAGGGCTCCTACAATGAGCAGTTCTTC
CDR3 protein: CASSVGQGSYNEQFF

J gene: TRBJ2-5
V gene: TRBV5-5
clone size: .
D gene: TRBD2
CDR3 DNA: TGTGCCAGCAGCGCGCTCCCAGGAGCGGGACAAGAGACCCAGTACTTC
CDR3 protein: CASSALPGAGQETQYF

J gene: TRBJ1-1
V gene: TRBV2
clone size: once
D gene: .
CDR3 DNA: TGTGCCAGCAGCCGGGAGGGGAACACTGAAGCTTTCTTT
CDR3 protein: CASSREGNTEAFF

J gene: TRBJ2-7
V gene: TRBV28
clone size: .
D gene: TRBD1
CDR3 DNA: TGTGCCAGCAGTTTGTCGGGACAGGGTGCCCACGAGCAGTACTTC
CDR3 protein: CASSLSGQGAHEQYF

J gene: TRBJ2-1
V gene: TRBV27
clone size: .
D gene: .
CDR3 DNA: TGTGCCAGCAGACGGACAGAGTTCGGTGTGGATGAGCAGTTCTTC
CDR3 protein: CASRRTEFGVDEQFF

J gene: TRBJ1-2
V gene: TRBV19
clone size: .
D gene: TRBD1
CDR3 DNA: TGTGCCAGTAGTATAGAAGGGGCACAGGGGGCGCGCGGCTACACCTTC
CDR3 protein: CASSIEGAQGARGYTF

J gene: TRBJ1-1
V gene: TRBV6-5
clone size: .
D gene: .
CDR3 DNA: TGTGCCAGCAGCCGGGTCTGGAACACTGAAGCTTTCTTT
CDR3 protein: CASSRVWNTEAFF

J gene: TRBJ1-2
V gene: TRBV9
clone size: .
D gene: .
CDR3 DNA: TGTGCCAGCAGCGTAGCTGGTAGCGTCGACAACTATGGCTACACCTTC
CDR3 protein: CASSVAGSVDNYGYTF

J gene: TRBJ2-2
V gene: TRBV6-4
clone size: .
D gene: .
CDR3 DNA: TGTGCCAGCAGTGACGGGGAGCCCGGGGGGGAGCTGTTTTTT
CDR3 protein: CASSDGEPGGELFF

J gene: TRBJ1-4
V gene: TRBV7-8
clone size: .
D gene: TRBD1
CDR3 DNA: TGTGCCAGCAGCGGCTCCGGGACAGGGGAGGCAAAACTGTTTTTT
CDR3 protein: CASSGSGTGEAKLFF

J gene: TRBJ2-7
V gene: TRBV7-2
clone size: .
D gene: .
CDR3 DNA: TGTGCCAGCAGCTTAGGGGACAACTACTCCTACGAGCAGTACTTC
CDR3 protein: CASSLGDNYSYEQYF

J gene: TRBJ1-1
V gene: TRBV4-1
clone size: .
D gene: TRBD1
CDR3 DNA: TGCGCCAGCAGCCACTCTAGGGGACAGAGAGAAGCTTTCTTT
CDR3 protein: CASSHSRGQREAFF

J gene: TRBJ1-1
V gene: TRBV11-2
clone size: .
D gene: .
CDR3 DNA: TGTGCCAGCAGCTTAGGGGTACAGGTTGAAGCTTTCTTT
CDR3 protein: CASSLGVQVEAFF

J gene: TRBJ1-5
V gene: TRBV18
clone size: .
D gene: .
CDR3 DNA: TGTGCCAGCTCACCACGTGCGGACTACAATCAGCCCCAGCATTTT
CDR3 protein: CASSPRADYNQPQHF

J gene: TRBJ1-2
V gene: TRBV3-1/TRBV3-2
clone size: .
D gene: .
CDR3 DNA: TGTGCCAGCAGCCAAGAGAGAGCCTATGGCTACACCTTC
CDR3 protein: CASSQERAYGYTF

J gene: TRBJ2-1
V gene: TRBV7-2
clone size: once
D gene: TRBD1
CDR3 DNA: TGTGCCAGCAGCAGGGGGCACAATGAGCAGTTCTTC
CDR3 protein: CASSRGHNEQFF

J gene: TRBJ1-5
V gene: TRBV6-5
clone size: .
D gene: .
CDR3 DNA: TGTGCCAGCAGCTCCCGGGTGAATAGCAATCAGCCCCAGCATTTT
CDR3 protein: CASSSRVNSNQPQHF

J gene: TRBJ2-2
V gene: TRBV6-5
clone size: .
D gene: .
CDR3 DNA: TGTGCCAGCAGTTACTCAGGGAGGTCCACCGGGGAGCTGTTTTTT
CDR3 protein: CASSYSGRSTGELFF

J gene: TRBJ1-1
V gene: TRBV29-1
clone size: .
D gene: TRBD1
CDR3 DNA: TGCAGCGTGCCGGGACAGGGATACACTGAAGCTTTCTTT
CDR3 protein: CSVPGQGYTEAFF